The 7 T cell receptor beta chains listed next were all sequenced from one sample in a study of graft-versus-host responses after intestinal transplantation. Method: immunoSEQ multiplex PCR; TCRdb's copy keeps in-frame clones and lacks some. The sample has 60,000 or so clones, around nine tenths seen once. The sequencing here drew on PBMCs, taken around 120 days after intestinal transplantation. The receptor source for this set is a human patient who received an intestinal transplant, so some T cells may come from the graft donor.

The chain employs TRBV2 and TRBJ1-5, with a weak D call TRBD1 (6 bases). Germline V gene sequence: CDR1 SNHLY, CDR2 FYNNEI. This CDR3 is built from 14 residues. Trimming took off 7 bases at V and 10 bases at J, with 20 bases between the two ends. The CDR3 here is CASTSGTTIIPQHF. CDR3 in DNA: TGTGCCAGCACCTCCGGGACAACTATCATTCCCCAGCATTTT.

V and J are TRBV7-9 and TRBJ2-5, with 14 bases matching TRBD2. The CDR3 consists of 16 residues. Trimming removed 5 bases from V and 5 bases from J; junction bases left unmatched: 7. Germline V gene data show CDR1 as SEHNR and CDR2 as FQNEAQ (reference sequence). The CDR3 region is CASSRPGTSGSETQYF. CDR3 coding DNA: TGTGCCAGCAGCCGCCCGGGGACTAGCGGGAGCGAGACCCAGTACTTC.

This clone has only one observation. CDR3 loop: CASRGGLLTYNEQFF. The CDR3 DNA is TGCGCCAGCAGAGGGGGACTTTTGACGTACAATGAGCAGTTCTTC. The rearrangement joins TRBV4-1 to TRBJ2-1; D may match TRBD1 or TRBD2 (6 bases each). The CDR3 covers 15 residues. Germline CDR1 reads MGHRA; CDR2 reads YSYEKL. Between the trimmed V and J ends, which lost 6 bases and 4 bases, there was a span of 16 bases.

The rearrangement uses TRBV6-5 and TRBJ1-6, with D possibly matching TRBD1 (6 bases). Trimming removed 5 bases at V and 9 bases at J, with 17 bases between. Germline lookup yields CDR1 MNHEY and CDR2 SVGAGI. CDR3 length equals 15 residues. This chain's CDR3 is CASSTGGAVGSPLHF. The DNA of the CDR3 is TGTGCCAGCAGTACCGGGGGGGCTGTCGGTTCACCCCTCCACTTT.

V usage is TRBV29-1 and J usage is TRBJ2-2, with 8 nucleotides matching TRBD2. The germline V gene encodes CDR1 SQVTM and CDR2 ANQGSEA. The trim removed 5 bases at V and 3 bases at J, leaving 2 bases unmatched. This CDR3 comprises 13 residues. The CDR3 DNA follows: TGCAGCGTTCTAGCGGGTGACACCGGGGAGCTGTTTTTT. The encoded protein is CSVLAGDTGELFF.

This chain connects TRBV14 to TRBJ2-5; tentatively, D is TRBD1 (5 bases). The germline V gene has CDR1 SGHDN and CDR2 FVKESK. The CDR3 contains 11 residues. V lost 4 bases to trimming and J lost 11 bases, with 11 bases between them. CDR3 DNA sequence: TGTGCCAGCAGCCTGACAGTTAAGCAGTACTTC. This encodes CASSLTVKQYF. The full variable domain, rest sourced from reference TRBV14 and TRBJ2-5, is EAGVTQFPSHSVIEKGQTVTLRCDPISGHDNLYWYRRVMGKEIKFLLHFVKESKQDESGMPNNRFLAERTGGTYSTLKVQPAELEDSGVYFCASSLTVKQYFGPGTRLLVL.

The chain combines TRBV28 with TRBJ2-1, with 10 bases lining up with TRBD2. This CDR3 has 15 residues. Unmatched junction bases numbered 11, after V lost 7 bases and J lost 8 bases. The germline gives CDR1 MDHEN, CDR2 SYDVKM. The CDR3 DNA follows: TGTGCCAGCACCCAATTGGGACTAGCGTCCGATGAGCAGTTCTTC. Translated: CASTQLGLASDEQFF.